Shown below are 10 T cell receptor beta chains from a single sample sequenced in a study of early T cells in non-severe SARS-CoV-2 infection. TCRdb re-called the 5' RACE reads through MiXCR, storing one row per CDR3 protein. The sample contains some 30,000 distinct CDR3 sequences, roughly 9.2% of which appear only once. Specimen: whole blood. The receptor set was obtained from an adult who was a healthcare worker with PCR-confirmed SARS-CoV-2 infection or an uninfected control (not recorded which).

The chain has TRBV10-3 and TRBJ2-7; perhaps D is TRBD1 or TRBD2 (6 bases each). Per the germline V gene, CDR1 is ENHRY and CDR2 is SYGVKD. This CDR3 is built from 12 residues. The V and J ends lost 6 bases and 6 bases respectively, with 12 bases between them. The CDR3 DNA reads TGTGCCATCAGCGAAGGGGGGTCCGAGCAGTACTTC. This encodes CAISEGGSEQYF.

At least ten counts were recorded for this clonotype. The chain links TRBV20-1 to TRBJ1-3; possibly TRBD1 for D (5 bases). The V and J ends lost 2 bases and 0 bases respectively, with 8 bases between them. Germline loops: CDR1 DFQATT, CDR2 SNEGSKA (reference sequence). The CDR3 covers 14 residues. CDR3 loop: CSARPTASGNTIYF. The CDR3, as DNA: TGCAGTGCTAGACCGACAGCCTCTGGAAACACCATATATTTT.

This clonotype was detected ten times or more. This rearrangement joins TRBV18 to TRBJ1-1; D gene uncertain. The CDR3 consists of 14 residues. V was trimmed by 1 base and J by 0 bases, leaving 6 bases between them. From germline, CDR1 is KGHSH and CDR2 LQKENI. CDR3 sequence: CASSPQGMNTEAFF. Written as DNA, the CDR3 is TGTGCCAGCTCACCACAGGGCATGAACACTGAAGCTTTCTTT.

DNA of the CDR3: TGTGCCAGCAGCGCTCTGGGGGGTAGAACAGATACGCAGTATTTT. Its translation: CASSALGGRTDTQYF. The J gene is TRBJ2-3, the V gene TRBV6-4; possible D gene TRBD2, 6 bases. V was cut by 6 bases and J by 3 bases, with 16 bases left in between. Per germline, CDR1 MRHNA and CDR2 SNTAGT. The CDR3 sequence is 15 residues long.

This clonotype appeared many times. DNA for the CDR3: TGTGCCAGTGGACGGAGCCTTACTAACTATGGCTACACCTTC. Translated, it gives CASGRSLTNYGYTF. This rearrangement joins TRBV6-2 or TRBV6-3 to TRBJ1-2, with D unclear. CDR1 is MNHEY, CDR2 SVGEGT, per germline. The CDR3 contains 14 residues. V gave up 9 bases and J gave up 0 bases, with 14 bases separating them.

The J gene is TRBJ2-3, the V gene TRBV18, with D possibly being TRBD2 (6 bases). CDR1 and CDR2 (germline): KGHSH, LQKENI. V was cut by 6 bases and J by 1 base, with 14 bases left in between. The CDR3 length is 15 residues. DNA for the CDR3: TGTGCCAGCTCGATCCTGGGGACTGGCACAGATACGCAGTATTTT. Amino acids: CASSILGTGTDTQYF.

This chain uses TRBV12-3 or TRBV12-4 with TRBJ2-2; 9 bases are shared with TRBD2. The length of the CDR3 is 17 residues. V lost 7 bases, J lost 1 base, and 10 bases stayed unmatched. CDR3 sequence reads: CASIPRAGGQNTGELFF. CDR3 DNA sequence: TGTGCCAGCATCCCCCGGGCGGGGGGGCAGAACACCGGGGAGCTGTTTTTT.

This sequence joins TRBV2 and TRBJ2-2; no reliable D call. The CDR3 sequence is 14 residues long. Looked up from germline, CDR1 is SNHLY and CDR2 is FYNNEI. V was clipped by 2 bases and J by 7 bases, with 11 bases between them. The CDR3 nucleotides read TGTGCCAGCAGTGAATGGGGATCGTACGGGGAGCTGTTTTTT. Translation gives CASSEWGSYGELFF.

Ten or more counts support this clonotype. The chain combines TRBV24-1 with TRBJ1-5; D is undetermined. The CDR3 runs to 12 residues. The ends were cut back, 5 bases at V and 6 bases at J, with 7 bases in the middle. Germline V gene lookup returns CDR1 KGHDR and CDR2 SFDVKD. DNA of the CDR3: TGTGCCACCAGTGTGCCCGGTCAGCCCCAGCATTTT. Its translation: CATSVPGQPQHF.

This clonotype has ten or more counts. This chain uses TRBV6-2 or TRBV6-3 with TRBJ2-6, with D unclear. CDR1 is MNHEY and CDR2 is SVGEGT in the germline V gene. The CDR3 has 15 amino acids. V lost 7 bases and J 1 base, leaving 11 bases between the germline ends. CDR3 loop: CASMDSGSGANVLTF. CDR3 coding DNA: TGTGCCAGCATGGATTCCGGGTCTGGGGCCAACGTCCTGACTTTC.